This entry lists 4 T cell receptor beta chains sequenced from one sample in a study of cytomegalovirus exposure and HLA in healthy donors. The primer mix had 60 Vbeta and 13 Jbeta primers. Clones were sequenced by immunoSEQ multiplex PCR, and TCRdb holds only the in-frame ones, with some missing. The profile shows about 92,000 clones, around 77% of them singletons. The sample consisted of PBMCs. These receptors were taken from a man aged 50-59 years in good health and CMV-seropositive.

CDR3 bases: TGTGCCAGCAGTATCCCTCTGAACACTGAAGCTTTCTTT. Translated: CASSIPLNTEAFF. J is TRBJ1-1 and V is TRBV7-8; the D is unclear. CDR3 size: 13 residues. Germline V lookup: CDR1 SGHVS, CDR2 FQNEAQ. Between the trimmed V and J ends, which lost 6 bases and 0 bases, there was a span of 8 bases.

This clone was observed a handful of times. The DNA of the CDR3 is TGTGCCAGCAGCGTCACCGGGACAGGGGGCACCTACACCTTC. Protein sequence: CASSVTGTGGTYTF. V gene TRBV7-2 combines with J gene TRBJ1-2, with 12 bases matching TRBD1. Germline CDR1 is SGHTA and CDR2 is FQGNSA. This CDR3 contains 14 residues. V gave up 5 bases and J gave up 10 bases; unmatched junction bases: 8.

The chain couples TRBV25-1 to TRBJ1-6; D gene ambiguous. CDR1 and CDR2 from the germline V gene are MGHDK and SYGVNS. Trimming took 4 bases from V and 2 from J, leaving 9 bases between them. This CDR3 has 15 residues. CDR3 DNA: TGTGCCAGCAGTGGAAACAACCCCTATAATTCACCCCTCCACTTT. It codes for CASSGNNPYNSPLHF.

The count of this clone is one. The chain recombines TRBV28 with TRBJ2-7; 16 nucleotides match TRBD2. Trimming at V came to 5 bases and at J to 2 bases, leaving 12 bases not matched to a gene. This CDR3 spans 19 amino acids. Germline-derived CDR1 and CDR2 are MDHEN and SYDVKM. CDR3 region: CASSPPGLAGGPITYEQYF. Here the CDR3 DNA reads TGTGCCAGCAGTCCTCCGGGACTAGCGGGGGGGCCGATAACCTACGAGCAGTACTTC.